This TCR beta chain came from a study of human T cells and chemical hapten exposure. Study-level information: The study traced per-sample TCR yield variation mainly to small differences in pooled library volumes. Study-level results: Expanded TCRs grouped into significantly more large CDR3 similarity clusters than controls produced.

Time point reported: patch test 1, 2 weeks after DPC sensitization. Treatment of the sample: therapeutic diphenylcyclopropenone sensitization with weekly scalp DPC. Prior to application of each patch test, blood was drawn. TCRdb analysed the RACE reads with MiXCR anew, one entry per CDR3 protein. The table has around 380,000 distinct CDR3 sequences, more than 4.5% seen once. CDR3 length: 12 amino acids. Germline V lookup: CDR1 DFQATT, CDR2 SNEGSKA (reference sequence). There are many counts of this clonotype. Its cognate antigen is unknown. The clonotype originates from a woman aged 45-65 years with alopecia areata. Some clones in this sample may be carry-over from other donors' samples. Sequencing was performed on whole blood, taken in connection with sensitization to the hapten diphenylcyclopropenone (DPC). This sequence joins TRBV20-1 and TRBJ1-1; D gene ambiguous. CDR3 coding DNA: TGCAGGGCAGACTCGTTAAAGGGTGGGGCTTTCTTT. It is translated as CRADSLKGGAFF.